The present T cell receptor (beta chain) was sequenced within a study of cytomegalovirus exposure and HLA in healthy donors. V gave up 6 bases and J gave up 2 bases, with 14 bases separating them. CDR1 and CDR2 (germline): MDHEN, SYDVKM. This CDR3 is built from 16 residues. A note on this clone: Its antigen is unidentified.

Researchers ran the PCR with 60 Vbeta and 13 Jbeta primers. Only in-frame clones appear in the TCRdb table, and some are missing; sequencing was by immunoSEQ multiplex PCR. This table holds 150,000 to 200,000 clones, 70% to 75% found once. Findings of the study overall: A later analysis linked fewer than 20,000 TCR beta sequences to HLA alleles at 0.05 false discovery rate.

The sequenced sample was PBMCs. This clonotype originated in a man younger than 35 in good health and CMV-seropositive. The chain carries TRBV28 and TRBJ2-6; D possibly corresponds to TRBD2 (6 bases). As DNA, the CDR3 is TGTGCCAGCAGACCAACCGGGGGTGCTGGGGCCAACGTCCTGACTTTC. This gives the protein CASRPTGGAGANVLTF.